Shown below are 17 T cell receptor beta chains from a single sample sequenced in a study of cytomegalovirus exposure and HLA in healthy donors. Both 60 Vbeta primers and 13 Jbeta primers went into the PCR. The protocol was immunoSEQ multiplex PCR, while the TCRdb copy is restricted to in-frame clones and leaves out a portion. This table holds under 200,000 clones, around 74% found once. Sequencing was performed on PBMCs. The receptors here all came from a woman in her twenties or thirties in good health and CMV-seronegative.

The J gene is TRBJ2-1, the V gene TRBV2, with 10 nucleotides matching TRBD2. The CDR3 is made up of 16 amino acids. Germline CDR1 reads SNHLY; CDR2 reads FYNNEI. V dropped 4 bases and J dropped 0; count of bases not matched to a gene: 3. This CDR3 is CASSGSGGSSYNEQFF. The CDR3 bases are TGTGCCAGCAGTGGTAGCGGGGGGTCCTCCTACAATGAGCAGTTCTTC. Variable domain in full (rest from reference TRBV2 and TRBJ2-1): EPEVTQTPSHQVTQMGQEVILRCVPISNHLYFYWYRQILGQKVEFLVSFYNNEISEKSEIFDDQFSVERPDGSNFTLKIRSTKLEDSAMYFCASSGSGGSSYNEQFFGPGTRLTVL.

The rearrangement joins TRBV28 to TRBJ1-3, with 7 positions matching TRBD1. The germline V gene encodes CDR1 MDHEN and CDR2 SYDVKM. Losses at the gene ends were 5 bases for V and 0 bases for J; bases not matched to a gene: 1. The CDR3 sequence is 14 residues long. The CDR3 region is CASSPGGSGNTIYF. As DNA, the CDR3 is TGTGCCAGCAGTCCAGGGGGCTCTGGAAACACCATATATTTT.

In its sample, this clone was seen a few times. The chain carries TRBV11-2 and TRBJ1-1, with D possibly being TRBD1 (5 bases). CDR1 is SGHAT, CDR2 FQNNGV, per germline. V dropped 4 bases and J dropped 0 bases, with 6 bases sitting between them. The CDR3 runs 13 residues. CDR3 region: CASSSRVNTEAFF. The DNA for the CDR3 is TGTGCCAGCAGCTCCAGGGTGAACACTGAAGCTTTCTTT.

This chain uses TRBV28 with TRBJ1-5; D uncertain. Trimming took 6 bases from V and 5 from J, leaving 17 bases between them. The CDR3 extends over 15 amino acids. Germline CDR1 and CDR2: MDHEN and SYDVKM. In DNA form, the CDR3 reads TGTGCCAGCAGCCCCAGCGGCCCGGCGGATCAGCCCCAGCATTTT. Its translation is CASSPSGPADQPQHF.

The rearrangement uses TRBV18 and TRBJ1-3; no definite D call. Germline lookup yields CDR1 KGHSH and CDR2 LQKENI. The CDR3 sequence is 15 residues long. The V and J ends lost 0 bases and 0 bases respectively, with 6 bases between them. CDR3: CASSPPGSSGNTIYF. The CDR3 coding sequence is TGTGCCAGCTCACCACCAGGGAGCTCTGGAAACACCATATATTTT.

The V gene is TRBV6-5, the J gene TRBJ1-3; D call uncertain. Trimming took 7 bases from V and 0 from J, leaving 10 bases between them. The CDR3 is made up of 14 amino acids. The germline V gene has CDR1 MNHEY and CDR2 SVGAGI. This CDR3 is CASISRYSGNTIYF. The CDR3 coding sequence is TGTGCCAGCATATCTCGGTACTCTGGAAACACCATATATTTT.

The CDR3 loop reads CAHPGVVYTDTQYF. The CDR3 DNA reads as TGCGCCCACCCGGGGGTTGTCTACACAGATACGCAGTATTTT. The chain joins TRBV23-1 to TRBJ2-3; maybe TRBD2 (6 bases). TRBV23-1 is given ORF status, its function remaining uncertain. Trimming stripped 11 bases from V and 2 bases from J, with 17 bases between. This CDR3 comprises 14 residues.

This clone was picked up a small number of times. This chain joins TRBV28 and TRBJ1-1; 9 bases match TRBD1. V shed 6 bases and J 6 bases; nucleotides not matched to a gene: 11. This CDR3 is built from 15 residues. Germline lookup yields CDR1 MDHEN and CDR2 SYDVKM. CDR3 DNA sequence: TGTGCCAGCAGGACGAGGGACAGGGTGATGTCTGAAGCTTTCTTT. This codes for CASRTRDRVMSEAFF.

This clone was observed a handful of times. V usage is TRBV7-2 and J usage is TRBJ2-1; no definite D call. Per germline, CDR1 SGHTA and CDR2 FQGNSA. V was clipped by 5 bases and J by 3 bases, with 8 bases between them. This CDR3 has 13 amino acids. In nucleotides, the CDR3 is TGTGCCAGCAGCACGCCAGGCTACAATGAGCAGTTCTTC. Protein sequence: CASSTPGYNEQFF.

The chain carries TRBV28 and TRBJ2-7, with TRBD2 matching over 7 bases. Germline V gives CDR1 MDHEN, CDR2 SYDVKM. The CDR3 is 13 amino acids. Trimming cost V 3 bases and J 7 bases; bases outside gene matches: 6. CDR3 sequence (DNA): TGTGCCAGCAGTTTTACGCGGGGAGGGGAGCAGTACTTC. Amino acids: CASSFTRGGEQYF. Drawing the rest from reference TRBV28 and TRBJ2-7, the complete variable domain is DVKVTQSSRYLVKRTGEKVFLECVQDMDHENMFWYRQDPGLGLRLIYFSYDVKMKEKGDIPEGYSVSREKKERFSLILESASTNQTSMYLCASSFTRGGEQYFGPGTRLTVT.

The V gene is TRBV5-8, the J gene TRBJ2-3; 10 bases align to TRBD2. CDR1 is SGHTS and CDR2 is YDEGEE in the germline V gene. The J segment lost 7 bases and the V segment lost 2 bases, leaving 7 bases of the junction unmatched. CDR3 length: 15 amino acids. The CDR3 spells CASSLTGTSVYTQYF. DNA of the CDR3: TGTGCCAGCAGCTTAACCGGGACTAGCGTATATACGCAGTATTTT.

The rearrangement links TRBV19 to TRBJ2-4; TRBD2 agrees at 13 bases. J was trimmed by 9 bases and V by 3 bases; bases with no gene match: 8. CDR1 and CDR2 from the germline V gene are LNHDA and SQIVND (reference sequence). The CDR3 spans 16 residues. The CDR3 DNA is TGTGCCAGTAGTATCACAGGGAGGACTAGCGGGGGCATTCAGTACTTC. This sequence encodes CASSITGRTSGGIQYF.

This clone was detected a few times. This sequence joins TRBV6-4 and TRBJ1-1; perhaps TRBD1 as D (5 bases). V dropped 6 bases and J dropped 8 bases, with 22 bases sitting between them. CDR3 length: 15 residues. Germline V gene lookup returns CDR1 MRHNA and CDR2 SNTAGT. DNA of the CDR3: TGTGCCAGCAGGCAGGGCAGCTGGCAGGGAGGGGAAGCTTTCTTT. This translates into CASRQGSWQGGEAFF.

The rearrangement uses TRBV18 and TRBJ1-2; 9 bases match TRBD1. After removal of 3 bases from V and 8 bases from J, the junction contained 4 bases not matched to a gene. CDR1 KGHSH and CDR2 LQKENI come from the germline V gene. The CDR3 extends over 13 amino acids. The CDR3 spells CASSPDRGKGYTF. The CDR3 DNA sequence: TGTGCCAGCTCACCGGACAGGGGAAAGGGCTACACCTTC.

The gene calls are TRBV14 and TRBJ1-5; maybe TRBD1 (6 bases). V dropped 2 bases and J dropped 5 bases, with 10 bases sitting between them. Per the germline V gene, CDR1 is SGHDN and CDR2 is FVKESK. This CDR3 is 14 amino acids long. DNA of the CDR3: TGTGCCAGCAGCCAATCGTCAGGGGATCAGCCCCAGCATTTT. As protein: CASSQSSGDQPQHF.

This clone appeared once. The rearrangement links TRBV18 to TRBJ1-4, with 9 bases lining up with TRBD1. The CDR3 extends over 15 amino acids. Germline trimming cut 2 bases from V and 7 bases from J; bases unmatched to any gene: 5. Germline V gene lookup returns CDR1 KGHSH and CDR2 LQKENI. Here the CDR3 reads CASSPSGTGTEKLFF. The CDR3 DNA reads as TGTGCCAGCTCACCATCCGGGACAGGGACTGAAAAACTGTTTTTT. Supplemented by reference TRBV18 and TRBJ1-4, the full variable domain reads NAGVMQNPRHLVRRRGQEARLRCSPMKGHSHVYWYRQLPEEGLKFMVYLQKENIIDESGMPKERFSAEFPKEGPSILRIQQVVRGDSAAYFCASSPSGTGTEKLFFGSGTQLSVL.

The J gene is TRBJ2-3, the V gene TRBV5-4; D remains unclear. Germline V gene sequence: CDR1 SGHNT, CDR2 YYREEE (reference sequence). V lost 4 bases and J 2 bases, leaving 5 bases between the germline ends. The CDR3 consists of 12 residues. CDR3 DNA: TGTGCCAGCAGCCACTTCACAGATACGCAGTATTTT. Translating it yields CASSHFTDTQYF.